This T cell receptor (beta chain) was obtained from a study of cytomegalovirus exposure and HLA in healthy donors. Across the whole study: Ancestry clustering placed about four fifths of 350 to 500 genotyped donors in the Caucasian-associated cluster. Whole-study results and caveats: A classifier reportedly called cytomegalovirus status with high sensitivity and specificity. A later analysis revealed that TCR association rates differed between HLA loci, peaking at DRB1 and bottoming out at HLA-C. Most observed TCR sequences were rare, whereas some public TCRs were detected in many donors.

In regard to this clone: Its specificity is not known.

Amplification used 60 Vbeta primers and 13 Jbeta primers. Profiling relied on immunoSEQ multiplex PCR, and the TCRdb table lists in-frame clones only, not all of them. The sample gives 110,000 or so clones, under 90% of which show up once; nearly 2.5% is in the top ten. CDR3 size: 14 residues. Trimming took 1 base from V and 5 from J, leaving 8 bases between them. Per germline, CDR1 SEHNR and CDR2 FQNEAQ (reference sequence). This TCR was recovered from a young woman in good health and CMV-seronegative. V is TRBV7-9 and J is TRBJ2-2; D is perhaps TRBD2 (6 bases). Sequencing was performed on PBMCs. CDR3: CASSLERGTGELFF. The CDR3 DNA is TGTGCCAGCAGCTTAGAACGGGGGACCGGGGAGCTGTTTTTT.